These T cell receptor beta chains were read from a single sample in a study of T cells in Graves' hyperthyroidism and ophthalmopathy. TCRdb analysed the multiplex PCR reads with MiXCR anew, one entry per CDR3 protein. The sample yields over 700,000 distinct CDR3 sequences, approximately 18% seen once. The sequenced sample consisted of blood. These receptors all come from a woman aged 45-65 years with Graves' hyperthyroidism that later progressed to Graves' ophthalmopathy. CDR3s include the opening cysteine and the closing phenylalanine or tryptophan. D genes are given only for firm matches. The size of a clone is reported for some rows only, either as once, few or many, or as a class for expanded clones.

clone_size: many
v_call: TRBV12-3/TRBV12-4
j_call: TRBJ2-5
cdr3_length: 16
d_call: TRBD1
cdr3_aa: CASTLQGALLKETQYF
cdr3_nt: TGTGCCAGCACCTTACAGGGGGCCCTACTCAAAGAGACCCAGTACTTC

clone_size: NA
v_call: TRBV4-2
j_call: TRBJ2-1
cdr3_length: 15
d_call: TRBD2
cdr3_aa: CASSQRLAGANEQFF
cdr3_nt: TGTGCCAGCAGCCAGCGACTAGCGGGGGCGAATGAGCAGTTCTTC

clone_size: few
v_call: TRBV19
j_call: TRBJ1-2
cdr3_length: 16
d_call: NA
cdr3_aa: CASNGERGEANYGYTF
cdr3_nt: TGTGCCAGCAATGGGGAGAGGGGAGAAGCTAACTATGGCTACACCTTC

clone_size: NA
v_call: TRBV6-1
j_call: TRBJ2-7
cdr3_length: 14
d_call: NA
cdr3_aa: CASSGRYSSYEQYF
cdr3_nt: TGTGCCAGCAGTGGGCGATACAGCTCCTACGAGCAGTACTTC

clone_size: NA
v_call: TRBV24-1
j_call: TRBJ1-2
cdr3_length: 13
d_call: NA
cdr3_aa: CATSDNRDGGYTF
cdr3_nt: TGTGCCACCAGTGACAACAGGGATGGTGGCTACACCTTC

clone_size: many
v_call: TRBV12-3/TRBV12-4
j_call: TRBJ2-1
cdr3_length: 14
d_call: TRBD2
cdr3_aa: CASSTSGGFNEQFF
cdr3_nt: TGTGCCAGCAGCACTAGCGGGGGGTTCAATGAGCAGTTCTTC

clone_size: many
v_call: TRBV30
j_call: TRBJ1-1
cdr3_length: 13
d_call: NA
cdr3_aa: CALTRQANTEAFF
cdr3_nt: TGTGCCTTAACCCGACAGGCGAACACTGAAGCTTTCTTT

clone_size: many
v_call: TRBV20-1
j_call: TRBJ1-6
cdr3_length: 14
d_call: TRBD1
cdr3_aa: CSATDRGENSPLHF
cdr3_nt: TGCAGTGCCACGGACAGGGGCGAAAATTCACCCCTCCACTTT

clone_size: NA
v_call: TRBV9
j_call: TRBJ1-5
cdr3_length: 14
d_call: NA
cdr3_aa: CASSVDPQRQPQHF
cdr3_nt: TGTGCCAGCAGCGTAGACCCCCAGCGACAGCCCCAGCATTTT

clone_size: NA
v_call: TRBV19
j_call: TRBJ2-1
cdr3_length: 14
d_call: TRBD2
cdr3_aa: CASSILGTSDEQFF
cdr3_nt: TGTGCCAGTAGTATCCTTGGGACTAGCGATGAGCAGTTCTTC

clone_size: NA
v_call: TRBV29-1
j_call: TRBJ2-7
cdr3_length: 14
d_call: NA
cdr3_aa: CSVVSDRSSYEQYF
cdr3_nt: TGCAGCGTTGTGAGCGACAGGAGCTCCTACGAGCAGTACTTC

clone_size: NA
v_call: TRBV9
j_call: TRBJ2-1
cdr3_length: 18
d_call: NA
cdr3_aa: CASSAPHGGTVSYNEQFF
cdr3_nt: TGTGCCAGCAGCGCCCCACACGGGGGGACAGTCTCCTACAATGAGCAGTTCTTC

clone_size: NA
v_call: TRBV7-9
j_call: TRBJ1-2
cdr3_length: 13
d_call: NA
cdr3_aa: CASSLEEIYGYTF
cdr3_nt: TGTGCCAGCAGCTTAGAGGAGATCTATGGCTACACCTTC

clone_size: few
v_call: TRBV6-2/TRBV6-3
j_call: TRBJ1-2
cdr3_length: 14
d_call: NA
cdr3_aa: CASGERGWGYGYTF
cdr3_nt: TGTGCCAGCGGCGAGCGGGGGTGGGGCTATGGCTACACCTTC

clone_size: NA
v_call: TRBV12-3/TRBV12-4
j_call: TRBJ1-4
cdr3_length: 13
d_call: NA
cdr3_aa: CASSLQGGEKLFF
cdr3_nt: TGTGCCAGCAGTTTGCAGGGCGGCGAAAAACTGTTTTTT

clone_size: many
v_call: TRBV7-3
j_call: TRBJ1-2
cdr3_length: 16
d_call: TRBD1
cdr3_aa: CASSSTPGQGAYGYTF
cdr3_nt: TGTGCCAGCAGCTCTACGCCGGGACAGGGGGCCTATGGCTACACCTTC

clone_size: many
v_call: TRBV5-1
j_call: TRBJ1-1
cdr3_length: 15
d_call: NA
cdr3_aa: CASSTSALRYTEAFF
cdr3_nt: TGCGCCAGCAGCACATCAGCCCTGAGGTACACTGAAGCTTTCTTT

clone_size: NA
v_call: TRBV5-1
j_call: TRBJ1-5
cdr3_length: 14
d_call: NA
cdr3_aa: CASSLNVGNQPQHF
cdr3_nt: TGCGCCAGCAGCTTGAATGTCGGGAATCAGCCCCAGCATTTT

clone_size: few
v_call: TRBV6-2/TRBV6-3
j_call: TRBJ1-2
cdr3_length: 13
d_call: TRBD1
cdr3_aa: CASEWDRSSGYTF
cdr3_nt: TGTGCCAGCGAATGGGACAGATCTTCTGGCTACACCTTC

clone_size: few
v_call: TRBV6-1
j_call: TRBJ2-7
cdr3_length: 13
d_call: NA
cdr3_aa: CASRTPGAYEQYF
cdr3_nt: TGTGCCAGCCGGACGCCCGGGGCCTACGAGCAGTACTTC

clone_size: once
v_call: TRBV4-2
j_call: TRBJ1-5
cdr3_length: 15
d_call: NA
cdr3_aa: CASSQGIWGEQPQHF
cdr3_nt: TGTGCCAGCAGCCAAGGTATCTGGGGCGAACAGCCCCAGCATTTT

clone_size: NA
v_call: TRBV19
j_call: TRBJ1-4
cdr3_length: 15
d_call: NA
cdr3_aa: CASSKNPATNEKLFF
cdr3_nt: TGTGCCAGTAGTAAAAACCCTGCAACTAATGAAAAACTGTTTTTT

clone_size: NA
v_call: TRBV29-1
j_call: TRBJ2-5
cdr3_length: 19
d_call: TRBD1
cdr3_aa: CSLTRGGQGFFFDQETQYF
cdr3_nt: TGCAGCCTCACCCGAGGGGGACAGGGATTCTTTTTCGACCAAGAGACCCAGTACTTC

clone_size: NA
v_call: TRBV7-6
j_call: TRBJ2-2
cdr3_length: 13
d_call: NA
cdr3_aa: CASSPQETGELFF
cdr3_nt: TGTGCCAGCAGCCCGCAAGAAACCGGGGAGCTGTTTTTT

clone_size: many
v_call: TRBV11-2
j_call: TRBJ2-5
cdr3_length: 13
d_call: NA
cdr3_aa: CASSFGAGETQYF
cdr3_nt: TGTGCCAGCAGCTTTGGAGCCGGGGAGACCCAGTACTTC

clone_size: few
v_call: TRBV19
j_call: TRBJ2-2
cdr3_length: 17
d_call: NA
cdr3_aa: CASSIDWLWADTGELFF
cdr3_nt: TGTGCCAGTAGTATAGATTGGTTGTGGGCAGACACCGGGGAGCTGTTTTTT

clone_size: many
v_call: TRBV7-2
j_call: TRBJ1-3
cdr3_length: 15
d_call: NA
cdr3_aa: CASSLMSSSGNTIYF
cdr3_nt: TGTGCCAGCAGCTTAATGTCGAGCTCTGGAAACACCATATATTTT

clone_size: few
v_call: TRBV20-1
j_call: TRBJ2-7
cdr3_length: 13
d_call: NA
cdr3_aa: CSASHVSGEEQYF
cdr3_nt: TGCAGTGCTAGCCACGTCTCGGGGGAAGAGCAGTACTTC

clone_size: few
v_call: TRBV10-3
j_call: TRBJ1-1
cdr3_length: 15
d_call: NA
cdr3_aa: CAISESLGANTEAFF
cdr3_nt: TGTGCCATCAGTGAGTCCTTGGGGGCGAACACTGAAGCTTTCTTT

clone_size: many
v_call: TRBV10-3
j_call: TRBJ1-1
cdr3_length: 11
d_call: NA
cdr3_aa: CATDGGTEAFF
cdr3_nt: TGTGCCACAGACGGGGGTACTGAAGCTTTCTTT

clone_size: few
v_call: TRBV6-1
j_call: TRBJ2-1
cdr3_length: 15
d_call: NA
cdr3_aa: CASRFADGGYNEQFF
cdr3_nt: TGTGCCAGCAGATTTGCGGACGGTGGGTACAATGAGCAGTTCTTC

clone_size: NA
v_call: TRBV9
j_call: TRBJ1-2
cdr3_length: 12
d_call: NA
cdr3_aa: CASSGNHYGYTF
cdr3_nt: TGTGCCAGCAGCGGCAACCACTATGGCTACACCTTC

clone_size: NA
v_call: TRBV10-3
j_call: TRBJ2-7
cdr3_length: 15
d_call: TRBD1
cdr3_aa: CAISERQGLYYEQYF
cdr3_nt: TGTGCCATCAGTGAGCGACAGGGGCTGTACTACGAGCAGTACTTC

clone_size: NA
v_call: TRBV20-1
j_call: TRBJ1-2
cdr3_length: 14
d_call: NA
cdr3_aa: CSARVRGNSSGYTF
cdr3_nt: TGCAGTGCTAGAGTCAGGGGAAATTCGAGTGGCTACACCTTC

clone_size: many
v_call: TRBV20-1
j_call: TRBJ2-7
cdr3_length: 14
d_call: TRBD1
cdr3_aa: CSGRSGQGIYEQYF
cdr3_nt: TGCAGTGGACGTTCGGGACAGGGAATATACGAGCAGTACTTC

clone_size: few
v_call: TRBV5-6
j_call: TRBJ2-7
cdr3_length: 15
d_call: NA
cdr3_aa: CASSLGRTPDYEQYF
cdr3_nt: TGTGCCAGCAGCTTGGGAAGGACACCAGACTACGAGCAGTACTTC

clone_size: many
v_call: TRBV6-1
j_call: TRBJ1-5
cdr3_length: 14
d_call: NA
cdr3_aa: CASRMVGQGQPQHF
cdr3_nt: TGTGCCAGCAGGATGGTGGGTCAAGGTCAGCCCCAGCATTTT

clone_size: NA
v_call: TRBV20-1
j_call: TRBJ2-2
cdr3_length: 15
d_call: TRBD2
cdr3_aa: CSAGRVAGGTGELFF
cdr3_nt: TGCAGTGCGGGACGGGTAGCGGGGGGGACCGGGGAGCTGTTTTTT

clone_size: NA
v_call: TRBV11-2
j_call: TRBJ1-2
cdr3_length: 10
d_call: NA
cdr3_aa: CASNTGGYTF
cdr3_nt: TGTGCCAGCAATACGGGGGGCTACACCTTC

clone_size: few
v_call: TRBV6-1
j_call: TRBJ1-5
cdr3_length: 17
d_call: NA
cdr3_aa: CASTHLAGYTSNQPQHF
cdr3_nt: TGTGCCAGCACCCACCTAGCGGGGTACACTAGCAATCAGCCCCAGCATTTT

clone_size: NA
v_call: TRBV11-1
j_call: TRBJ2-3
cdr3_length: 14
d_call: NA
cdr3_aa: CASSLIRGGDTQYF
cdr3_nt: TGTGCCAGCAGCTTAATTCGGGGTGGAGATACGCAGTATTTT

clone_size: many
v_call: TRBV11-2
j_call: TRBJ1-4
cdr3_length: 14
d_call: NA
cdr3_aa: CASGWGATNEKLFF
cdr3_nt: TGTGCCAGCGGATGGGGCGCAACTAATGAAAAACTGTTTTTT

clone_size: many
v_call: TRBV30
j_call: TRBJ1-1
cdr3_length: 15
d_call: TRBD1
cdr3_aa: CAWSRQGTMNTEAFF
cdr3_nt: TGTGCCTGGAGTCGACAGGGGACCATGAACACTGAAGCTTTCTTT

clone_size: NA
v_call: TRBV7-8
j_call: TRBJ2-7
cdr3_length: 13
d_call: NA
cdr3_aa: CASSLDKSYEQYF
cdr3_nt: TGTGCCAGCAGCTTGGACAAATCCTACGAGCAGTACTTC

clone_size: NA
v_call: TRBV20-1
j_call: TRBJ2-1
cdr3_length: 13
d_call: NA
cdr3_aa: CSASLGSYNEQFF
cdr3_nt: TGCAGTGCTAGTCTTGGCTCCTACAATGAGCAGTTCTTC

clone_size: NA
v_call: TRBV2
j_call: TRBJ2-2
cdr3_length: 16
d_call: TRBD2
cdr3_aa: CASSGAGRANTGELFF
cdr3_nt: TGTGCCAGCAGTGGGGCAGGGAGGGCGAACACCGGGGAGCTGTTTTTT

clone_size: NA
v_call: TRBV11-2
j_call: TRBJ2-1
cdr3_length: 14
d_call: TRBD1
cdr3_aa: CASSWETGEVEQFF
cdr3_nt: TGTGCCAGCAGCTGGGAGACAGGGGAAGTGGAGCAGTTCTTC

clone_size: many
v_call: TRBV7-6
j_call: TRBJ2-5
cdr3_length: 15
d_call: TRBD2
cdr3_aa: CASSKRTSGQETQYF
cdr3_nt: TGTGCCAGCAGCAAAAGGACTAGCGGCCAAGAGACCCAGTACTTC